Following are 14 T cell receptor beta chains from one sample sequenced in a study of monozygotic twins with inflammatory bowel disease. TCRdb re-called the 5' RACE reads; one entry per CDR3 protein, DNA not given. The sample holds approximately 85,000 distinct CDR3 sequences. What was sequenced was blood. The receptor set was obtained from a human donor with ulcerative colitis or Crohn's disease, or a healthy co-twin of an affected twin (not recorded which).

The rearrangement links TRBV11-2 to TRBJ2-1. CDR3 length: 13 amino acids. Germline-derived CDR1 and CDR2 are SGHAT and FQNNGV. CDR3 sequence reads: CASSLDQVNEQFF.

The rearrangement uses TRBV5-6 and TRBJ1-1; TCRdb calls TRBD1, which cannot be checked without DNA. The germline gives CDR1 SGHDT, CDR2 YYEEEE. This CDR3 has 14 residues. This chain's CDR3 is CASSTQGYRTEAFF.

The chain joins TRBV10-3 to TRBJ2-7; no DNA is available, so the TRBD1 call from TCRdb remains unchecked. Germline CDR1 ENHRY, CDR2 SYGVKD. This CDR3 is 14 amino acids long. The CDR3 here is CAISDRDRGNEQYF.

This chain connects TRBV18 to TRBJ1-4; TCRdb reports TRBD1, a call that lacks DNA to check it against. From germline, CDR1 is KGHSH and CDR2 LQKENI. The CDR3 is 14 amino acids. The CDR3 sequence: CASSPGQDNEKLFF.

The chain recombines TRBV5-1 with TRBJ2-7; TCRdb's D gene call, TRBD1, goes unchecked for lack of DNA. CDR1 SGHRS and CDR2 YFSETQ come from the germline V gene. CDR3 length equals 15 residues. CDR3 in amino acids: CASSLGDVYSYEQYF.

The chain joins TRBV20-1 to TRBJ2-2; TCRdb outputs TRBD1, but without DNA this stays unchecked. The CDR3 spans 16 residues. Per germline, CDR1 DFQATT and CDR2 SNEGSKA (reference sequence). CDR3 protein: CSARDLLDSSTGELFF.

The chain carries TRBV2 and TRBJ2-1. Germline V gene lookup returns CDR1 SNHLY and CDR2 FYNNEI. The CDR3 has 14 amino acids. This CDR3 is CASTEQGLYNEQFF.

This rearrangement joins TRBV7-2 to TRBJ1-1. The CDR3 consists of 12 residues. CDR1 is SGHTA, CDR2 FQGNSA, per germline. The CDR3 loop reads CASSLAGAEAFF.

The CDR3 here is CASSPEQIANTEAFF. The chain combines TRBV18 with TRBJ1-1. CDR1 and CDR2 (germline): KGHSH, LQKENI. This CDR3 contains 15 residues.

The chain links TRBV5-1 to TRBJ2-1; absent DNA, TCRdb's TRBD1 call cannot be checked. From germline, CDR1 is SGHRS and CDR2 YFSETQ. The CDR3 is 13 amino acids. CDR3 sequence reads: CASSLGQYNEQFF.

The CDR3 reads CSAKPPTYYYEQYF. The chain carries TRBV20-1 and TRBJ2-7; there is no DNA to check the TCRdb D call of TRBD1. Germline V gene lookup returns CDR1 DFQATT and CDR2 SNEGSKA (reference sequence). The CDR3 sequence is 14 residues long.

The chain joins TRBV6-5 to TRBJ2-5. This CDR3 has 14 residues. CDR1 and CDR2 from the germline V gene are MNHEY and SVGAGI. The CDR3 here is CASSLWGVQETQYF.

This chain joins TRBV2 and TRBJ1-4; there is no DNA to check the TCRdb D call of TRBD1. Germline CDR1 reads SNHLY; CDR2 reads FYNNEI. This CDR3 has 14 residues. CDR3 residues: CASNPTGANEKLFF.

The chain couples TRBV18 to TRBJ2-7; the D call of TRBD1 rests on TCRdb alone, since no DNA is present to check it. This CDR3 is 14 amino acids long. Per germline, CDR1 KGHSH and CDR2 LQKENI. The CDR3 reads CASSQYSGGGEQYF.